Below, 27 T cell receptor beta chains from the same sample are listed, as sequenced in a study of cytotoxic CD8 clonotypes in ibrutinib-treated CLL (dated by TCRdb to about 2021). Per the publication, the time point label means: around 25 months on ibrutinib. Library creation used the immunoSEQ multiplex PCR assay. The source is immuneACCESS, and TCRdb retained only in-frame sequences with V and J called. Part of the clones is not carried over; for the studies checked, unresolved V genes explain less than half of this, and the remainder is unexplained. This sample gives about 45,000 clones in total; about 65% of them show up just once. Approximately 21% of the sample goes to the ten largest clones. This sample comprised PBMCs, obtained after 24 months of ibrutinib treatment. All receptors derive from a human donor with chronic lymphocytic leukemia.

The CDR3 sequence is CASSFYGLRSSYNEQFF. In DNA, the CDR3 is TGTGCCAGCAGTTTCTACGGACTGCGAAGCTCCTACAATGAGCAGTTCTTC. The chain is built from TRBV27 and TRBJ2-1; D is possibly TRBD2 (5 bases). The germline V gene has CDR1 MNHEY and CDR2 SMNVEV (reference sequence). This CDR3 contains 17 residues. Deletions cut 3 bases from V and 0 bases from J, with 15 bases between.

Ten or more counts support this clone. The chain links TRBV28 to TRBJ1-2, with 10 bases matching TRBD1. V shed 7 bases and J 5 bases; nucleotides not matched to a gene: 4. CDR3 length: 13 amino acids. Germline V gene data show CDR1 as MDHEN and CDR2 as SYDVKM. CDR3 DNA: TGTGCCAGCACGACAGGGGGCGCGTATGGCTACACCTTC. Translating gives CASTTGGAYGYTF.

The gene calls are TRBV21-1 and TRBJ2-3; TRBD2, the D gene given by the table, was not confirmed from the DNA. TRBV21-1 is described as a pseudogene. This CDR3 has 17 amino acids. The CDR3 DNA follows: TGTGCCAGCAGCAGTCTACCGTACCACTACACGGCAGATACGCAGTATTTT. It is translated as CASSSLPYHYTADTQYF.

In this sample, this clone turned up a few times. The gene calls are TRBV9 and TRBJ1-2, with 7 bases aligning to TRBD1. With V trimmed by 0 bases and J by 8 bases, 7 bases remained unmatched. This CDR3 region has 14 residues. Germline V gene sequence: CDR1 SGDLS, CDR2 YYNGEE. The CDR3 protein is CASSVDVGGAGYTF. In nucleotides, the CDR3 is TGTGCCAGCAGCGTAGACGTAGGGGGCGCGGGCTACACCTTC. Using reference TRBV9 and TRBJ1-2 for the parts outside the CDR3, the full variable domain is DSGVTQTPKHLITATGQRVTLRCSPRSGDLSVYWYQQSLDQGLQFLIQYYNGEERAKGNILERFSAQQFPDLHSELNLSSLELGDSALYFCASSVDVGGAGYTFGSGTRLTVV.

The DNA of the CDR3 is TGTGCCAGCAGCAGGTGGGAAGGGCCCAACTATGGCTACACCTTC. This gives the protein CASSRWEGPNYGYTF. The chain carries TRBV9 and TRBJ1-2; the D is unclear. V was cut by 4 bases and J by 2 bases, with 15 bases left in between. Germline assignment: CDR1 SGDLS and CDR2 YYNGEE. There are 15 residues in the CDR3.

The table lists this clone with many counts. V gene TRBV7-2 combines with J gene TRBJ1-2, with D perhaps TRBD1 (5 bases). The germline CDR1 and CDR2 sequences are SGHTA and FQGNSA. The CDR3 totals 14 residues. The ends were cut back, 2 bases at V and 6 bases at J, with 13 bases in the middle. In DNA, the CDR3 is TGTGCCAGCAGCTTATCGGGGGACCCGAATGGCTACACCTTC. The encoded protein is CASSLSGDPNGYTF.

V gene TRBV4-1 combines with J gene TRBJ2-5; 10 bases match TRBD1. The length of the CDR3 is 20 residues. Germline lookup yields CDR1 MGHRA and CDR2 YSYEKL. V gave up 4 bases and J gave up 4 bases; unmatched junction bases: 21. The DNA of the CDR3 is TGCGCCAGCAGCCGCCACGGGGACAGGGGAAATAGCGGGGCAGGAGAGACCCAGTACTTC. It translates to CASSRHGDRGNSGAGETQYF.

The rearrangement joins TRBV6-6 to TRBJ1-1, with D uncertain. The CDR3 covers 13 residues. CDR1 is MNHNY and CDR2 is SVGAGI in the germline V gene (reference sequence). V was cut by 7 bases and J by 1 base, with 10 bases left in between. The CDR3 DNA follows: TGTGCCAGCATGATACAGAGGAACACTGAAGCTTTCTTT. Translating gives CASMIQRNTEAFF.

V and J are TRBV25-1 and TRBJ1-2, with unresolved D. The CDR3 is made up of 12 amino acids. V was cut by 7 bases and J by 2 bases, with 8 bases left in between. Germline-derived CDR1 and CDR2 are MGHDK and SYGVNS. CDR3 nucleotide sequence: TGTGCCAGCAAGGCACACAACTATGGCTACACCTTC. Translation: CASKAHNYGYTF.

This clone was detected once. The J gene is TRBJ2-7, the V gene TRBV5-1; tentatively, D is TRBD1 or TRBD2 (5 bases each). Germline V lookup: CDR1 SGHRS, CDR2 YFSETQ. V was shortened by 3 bases and J by 3 bases, with 16 bases between the two germline ends. The CDR3 is made up of 15 amino acids. The CDR3 coding sequence is TGCGCCAGCAGCTCCCGAGGGGCGTATTACTACGAGCAGTACTTC. Protein: CASSSRGAYYYEQYF.

The J gene is TRBJ2-5, the V gene TRBV5-6; no definite D call. CDR3 length: 16 amino acids. V was cut by 3 bases and J by 0 bases, with 15 bases left in between. Germline V gene data show CDR1 as SGHDT and CDR2 as YYEEEE. The CDR3 sequence: CASSSGVLLYQETQYF. DNA for the CDR3: TGTGCCAGCAGCTCTGGAGTCCTCCTGTACCAAGAGACCCAGTACTTC.

The rearrangement links TRBV28 to TRBJ2-3; D tentatively reads TRBD1 or TRBD2 (5 bases each). Trimming shortened V by 8 bases and J by 4 bases, and 19 bases separated the two germline ends. This CDR3 has 15 amino acids. Germline assignment: CDR1 MDHEN and CDR2 SYDVKM. The CDR3 DNA reads as TGTGCCAGCGGGGAAGAGGGGAGTAGGGCAGATACGCAGTATTTT. Translated, it gives CASGEEGSRADTQYF. Combining the CDR3 with reference TRBV28 and TRBJ2-3 gives the whole variable domain DVKVTQSSRYLVKRTGEKVFLECVQDMDHENMFWYRQDPGLGLRLIYFSYDVKMKEKGDIPEGYSVSREKKERFSLILESASTNQTSMYLCASGEEGSRADTQYFGPGTRLTVL.

This chain connects TRBV30 to TRBJ2-2; 8 nucleotides align to TRBD2. CDR3 length: 13 residues. Trimming removed 4 bases from V and 5 bases from J; junction bases left unmatched: 3. Per germline, CDR1 GTSNPN and CDR2 SVGIG (reference sequence). CDR3 residues: CAWTPGGTGELFF. CDR3 nucleotides: TGTGCCTGGACCCCGGGGGGGACCGGGGAGCTGTTTTTT. The full variable domain, completed using reference TRBV30 and TRBJ2-2, is SQTIHQWPATLVQPVGSPLSLECTVEGTSNPNLYWYRQAAGRGLQLLFYSVGIGQISSEVPQNLSASRPQDRQFILSSKKLLLSDSGFYLCAWTPGGTGELFFGEGSRLTVL.

This clone occurred a few times. The chain couples TRBV5-6 to TRBJ2-2; the D call may be TRBD1 or TRBD2 (5 bases each). Germline V lookup: CDR1 SGHDT, CDR2 YYEEEE. Trimming took off 3 bases at V and 4 bases at J, with 10 bases between the two ends. This CDR3 contains 14 residues. CDR3 amino acids: CASSWQGVTGELFF. The CDR3 DNA reads TGTGCCAGCAGCTGGCAGGGAGTCACCGGGGAGCTGTTTTTT.

The chain combines TRBV6-5 with TRBJ2-5; the D gene is possibly TRBD2 (5 bases). Germline V lookup: CDR1 MNHEY, CDR2 SVGAGI. The V end lost 0 bases, the J end lost 4 bases, and 12 bases lay between the germline ends. This CDR3 is 15 amino acids long. CDR3 region: CASSYSSWRVETQYF. The CDR3 region has the DNA TGTGCCAGCAGTTACTCGAGCTGGCGGGTAGAGACCCAGTACTTC.

This clone has just one count. The chain joins TRBV9 to TRBJ2-3, with TRBD2 matching 11 bases. CDR3 size: 17 residues. Per germline, CDR1 SGDLS and CDR2 YYNGEE. V dropped 0 bases and J dropped 5; count of bases not matched to a gene: 8. CDR3 in amino acids: CASSVDLLAGVVDTQYF. The CDR3 region has the DNA TGTGCCAGCAGCGTAGACCTACTAGCGGGAGTTGTAGATACGCAGTATTTT.

In this sample, this clone turned up a few times. The chain couples TRBV6-6 to TRBJ2-3; no clear D. CDR1 and CDR2 from the germline V gene are MNHNY and SVGAGI (reference sequence). The length of the CDR3 is 13 residues. Trimming took off 8 bases at V and 2 bases at J, with 11 bases between the two ends. The CDR3 loop reads CASLKEYTDTQYF. For the CDR3, the DNA is TGTGCCAGCTTAAAAGAGTACACAGATACGCAGTATTTT.

This sequence joins TRBV5-4 and TRBJ1-1; tentative D call: TRBD1 (6 bases). The V and J ends lost 0 bases and 11 bases respectively, with 11 bases between them. CDR1 and CDR2 from the germline V gene are SGHNT and YYREEE (reference sequence). The CDR3 length is 12 residues. The CDR3 DNA reads TGTGCCAGCAGCTTGGAGACGCAGGGGGCTTTCTTT. Protein product: CASSLETQGAFF.

V usage is TRBV7-6 and J usage is TRBJ1-6; D possibly corresponds to TRBD1 (5 bases). Trimming took 1 base from V and 8 from J, leaving 15 bases between them. CDR1 and CDR2 (germline): SGHVS, FNYEAQ. The CDR3 extends over 16 amino acids. CDR3: CASSLGASGLDSPLHF. The CDR3 DNA reads TGTGCCAGCAGCTTAGGCGCTTCAGGGTTGGATTCACCCCTCCACTTT.

This rearrangement joins TRBV7-9 to TRBJ2-1; possibly TRBD2 for D (6 bases). CDR1 and CDR2 (germline): SEHNR, FQNEAQ (reference sequence). CDR3 length: 15 residues. V was pared by 4 bases and J by 1 base, with 11 bases between. CDR3 region: CASSSPGRSYNEQFF. The DNA for the CDR3 is TGTGCCAGCAGCTCCCCAGGGAGGTCCTACAATGAGCAGTTCTTC.

This clone was picked up a small number of times. The rearrangement links TRBV6-1 to TRBJ2-2; D may be TRBD1 (6 bases). The CDR3 extends over 14 amino acids. V was cut by 4 bases and J by 13 bases, with 19 bases left in between. CDR1 is MNHNS, CDR2 SASEGT, per germline. For the CDR3, the DNA is TGTGCCAGCAGTGGTTCGACAGGCGGCACAAGGCTGTTTTTT. As protein: CASSGSTGGTRLFF.

The gene calls are TRBV10-3 and TRBJ1-5; D ambiguous. V was pared by 6 bases and J by 1 base, with 7 bases between. This CDR3 has 13 amino acids. Germline CDR1 and CDR2: ENHRY and SYGVKD. CDR3 sequence (DNA): TGTGCCATCAGGGACTACAGCAATCAGCCCCAGCATTTT. Amino acids: CAIRDYSNQPQHF.

This chain uses TRBV5-4 with TRBJ2-7, with 13 bases identical to TRBD2. Per the germline V gene, CDR1 is SGHNT and CDR2 is YYREEE (reference sequence). The CDR3 is 16 residues long. J lost 2 bases, V lost 4 bases, and 6 bases had no gene match. The CDR3 coding sequence is TGTGCCAGCAGCCGTGGGACTAGCGGGGCTCCCTACGAGCAGTACTTC. Translation: CASSRGTSGAPYEQYF.

V is TRBV5-4 and J is TRBJ2-7, with D maybe TRBD1 (6 bases). The ends were cut back, 2 bases at V and 3 bases at J, with 9 bases in the middle. The CDR3 totals 13 residues. CDR1 is SGHNT, CDR2 YYREEE, per germline (reference sequence). The CDR3 reads CASSLQGVYEQYF. Written as DNA, the CDR3 is TGTGCCAGCAGCTTACAGGGCGTCTACGAGCAGTACTTC.

CDR3 nucleotides: TGTGCCAGTAGTATCGGGGACTACAATGAGCAGTTCTTC. It translates to CASSIGDYNEQFF. This chain connects TRBV19 to TRBJ2-1; possible D gene TRBD2, 5 bases. The V gene's germline CDR1 is LNHDA and CDR2 SQIVND (reference sequence). This CDR3 has 13 residues. V was pared by 3 bases and J by 3 bases, with 6 bases between.

This chain uses TRBV7-9 with TRBJ2-1; the match to TRBD2 covers 12 bases. V lost 5 bases to trimming and J lost 1 base; unmatched junction nucleotides: 3. The CDR3 loop spans 16 amino acids. Germline CDR1 is SEHNR and CDR2 is FQNEAQ (reference sequence). The CDR3 nucleotides read TGTGCCAGCAGCCGAGGACTAGCGGGGTCCTACAATGAGCAGTTCTTC. The encoded protein is CASSRGLAGSYNEQFF. Complete variable domain (other parts from reference TRBV7-9 and TRBJ2-1): DTGVSQNPRHKITKRGQNVTFRCDPISEHNRLYWYRQTLGQGPEFLTYFQNEAQLEKSRLLSDRFSAERPKGSFSTLEIQRTEQGDSAMYLCASSRGLAGSYNEQFFGPGTRLTVL.

Relative to its sample, this clone is medium-sized. The chain combines TRBV12-5 with TRBJ2-1; the D is unclear. CDR1 and CDR2 (germline): LGHNT, FRNRAP. Trimming stripped 7 bases from V and 0 bases from J, with 16 bases between. The CDR3 runs to 16 residues. Here the CDR3 DNA reads TGTGCTAGTGCCCCGTTCGGCGGCCTCTCCTACAATGAGCAGTTCTTC. As protein: CASAPFGGLSYNEQFF.